One and the same sample provided the 22 T cell receptor beta chains below, sequenced in a study of tumor T cells in aggressive B-cell lymphoma. Assay used: immunoSEQ multiplex PCR; TCRdb lists only in-frame clones, some missing. The table lists about 11,000 clones, approximately 91% of them singletons. The sample was tumor tissue. The receptors were gathered from an adult with diffuse large B cell lymphoma.

CDR3 sequence (DNA): TGTGCCAGCAGGGGACAGGGCGGCACTGGCTACACCTTC. It encodes CASRGQGGTGYTF. The chain combines TRBV6-1 with TRBJ1-2, with TRBD1 identical over 9 bases. CDR3 length equals 13 residues. Germline trimming cut 6 bases from V and 7 bases from J; bases unmatched to any gene: 6. The germline CDR1 and CDR2 sequences are MNHNS and SASEGT.

The V and J genes are TRBV7-6 and TRBJ2-3, with 11 bases identical to TRBD2. The V gene's germline CDR1 is SGHVS and CDR2 FNYEAQ. Trimming at V came to 0 bases and at J to 2 bases, leaving 16 bases not matched to a gene. CDR3 size: 21 residues. The CDR3 DNA reads TGTGCCAGCAGCTTAGCGGGGGGACTAGCGGACCCCTACCCCCACACAGATACGCAGTATTTT. Translating gives CASSLAGGLADPYPHTDTQYF.

The chain employs TRBV29-1 and TRBJ1-2; D is ambiguous. The V end was cut by 2 bases, the J end by 4 bases, with 11 bases between. CDR1 and CDR2 (germline): SQVTM, ANQGSEA. This CDR3 has 13 residues. The CDR3: CSVETVKSYGYTF. CDR3 DNA: TGCAGCGTTGAAACAGTAAAGTCCTATGGCTACACCTTC.

The chain links TRBV28 to TRBJ2-3; D remains unclear. V shed 5 bases and J shed 2 bases, with 11 bases lying between them. Germline CDR1 reads MDHEN; CDR2 reads SYDVKM. This CDR3 is 14 amino acids long. CDR3 nucleotides: TGTGCCAGCAGTCCTAGAGTGATCACAGATACGCAGTATTTT. It translates to CASSPRVITDTQYF.

This chain links TRBV7-2 with TRBJ2-7; 8 nucleotides match TRBD1. Losses at the gene ends were 5 bases for V and 7 bases for J; bases not matched to a gene: 13. This CDR3 comprises 15 residues. Germline assignment: CDR1 SGHTA and CDR2 FQGNSA. CDR3 sequence (DNA): TGTGCCAGCAGCCCGGCCGGGACAGGATTTAGAGAGCAGTACTTC. It translates to CASSPAGTGFREQYF.

This clone has just one count. The chain employs TRBV19 and TRBJ2-7, with TRBD2 identical over 7 bases. The CDR3 loop spans 15 amino acids. Losses at the gene ends were 1 base for V and 2 bases for J; bases not matched to a gene: 5. Germline CDR1 LNHDA, CDR2 SQIVND (reference sequence). This chain's CDR3 is CASSIALADTYEQYF. Written as DNA, the CDR3 is TGTGCCAGTAGTATAGCGCTAGCGGATACCTACGAGCAGTACTTC.

This chain uses TRBV6-1 with TRBJ1-4; D is undetermined. The CDR3 is made up of 15 amino acids. Trimming shortened V by 6 bases and J by 0 bases, and 11 bases separated the two germline ends. CDR1 and CDR2 from the germline V gene are MNHNS and SASEGT. CDR3 sequence (DNA): TGTGCCAGCAGGACGGACGGGGCAACTAATGAAAAACTGTTTTTT. This gives the protein CASRTDGATNEKLFF.

The chain is built from TRBV6-5 and TRBJ1-4; 9 bases line up with TRBD1. CDR3 length: 13 residues. V gave up 5 bases and J gave up 8 bases; unmatched junction bases: 3. Per germline, CDR1 MNHEY and CDR2 SVGAGI. CDR3 sequence reads: CASSLTGGEKLFF. CDR3 DNA: TGTGCCAGCAGTCTCACAGGGGGCGAAAAACTGTTTTTT.

This clone is a singleton in its sample. The chain carries TRBV28 and TRBJ2-7; 7 bases match TRBD1. The CDR3 has 16 residues. CDR1 is MDHEN and CDR2 is SYDVKM in the germline V gene. V dropped 5 bases and J dropped 2; count of bases not matched to a gene: 12. The CDR3 DNA reads as TGTGCCAGCAGTGCCCCCGGGACAGCTCTAACCTACGAGCAGTACTTC. It codes for CASSAPGTALTYEQYF.

The V gene is TRBV5-1, the J gene TRBJ1-6; the match to TRBD1 covers 7 bases. Germline CDR1 is SGHRS and CDR2 is YFSETQ. With V trimmed by 1 base and J by 7 bases, 8 bases remained unmatched. The CDR3 sequence is 16 residues long. The CDR3 DNA reads TGCGCCAGCAGCTTGACCGTACAGGGGACAAATTCACCCCTCCACTTT. Translation gives CASSLTVQGTNSPLHF.

The chain combines TRBV19 with TRBJ2-5; D may be TRBD2 (6 bases). The CDR3 consists of 13 residues. The germline CDR1 and CDR2 sequences are LNHDA and SQIVND (reference sequence). Trimming stripped 3 bases from V and 8 bases from J, with 13 bases between. CDR3 nucleotides: TGTGCCAGTAGTATGCCGGGAGATCGCACCCAGTACTTC. This encodes CASSMPGDRTQYF.

V and J are TRBV4-3 and TRBJ2-1; D perhaps matches TRBD2 (7 bases). The CDR3 length is 18 residues. From germline, CDR1 is LGHNA and CDR2 YSLEER. V was pared by 0 bases and J by 7 bases, with 22 bases between. CDR3 sequence: CASSQENGGTILGNEQFF. CDR3 DNA: TGCGCCAGCAGCCAAGAAAACGGGGGGACAATCCTCGGGAATGAGCAGTTCTTC.

The chain employs TRBV7-2 and TRBJ2-3; perhaps TRBD2 as D (6 bases). V shed 5 bases and J shed 4 bases, with 16 bases lying between them. CDR3 length: 15 amino acids. Germline V gene data show CDR1 as SGHTA and CDR2 as FQGNSA. CDR3 protein: CASSPFSSGADTQYF. The CDR3 DNA reads as TGTGCCAGCAGCCCCTTCAGCTCGGGAGCAGATACGCAGTATTTT.

The gene calls are TRBV7-6 and TRBJ1-1; D ambiguous. Germline loops: CDR1 SGHVS, CDR2 FNYEAQ. The CDR3 loop spans 12 amino acids. V lost 5 bases, J lost 3 bases, and 7 bases lay in between. This CDR3 is CASSRVDTEAFF. CDR3 in DNA: TGTGCCAGCAGCCGGGTCGACACTGAAGCTTTCTTT.

With respect to this clone: The sample holds other DNA sequences that translate to the same CDR3. The chain couples TRBV5-4 to TRBJ2-3; no clear D. V lost 4 bases and J 4 bases, leaving 4 bases between the germline ends. This CDR3 has 11 amino acids. The germline gives CDR1 SGHNT, CDR2 YYREEE (reference sequence). For the CDR3, the DNA is TGTGCCAGCAGCCCGTCAGATACGCAGTATTTT. It codes for CASSPSDTQYF.

This chain uses TRBV6-1 with TRBJ2-3; tentatively, D is TRBD1 (6 bases). From germline, CDR1 is MNHNS and CDR2 SASEGT. This CDR3 has 14 amino acids. V lost 7 bases and J 4 bases, leaving 15 bases between the germline ends. CDR3 DNA: TGTGCCAGCAAAAGACAGGAGAATGCAGATACGCAGTATTTT. It is translated as CASKRQENADTQYF.

The V and J genes are TRBV20-1 and TRBJ2-7, with D hard to call. Germline CDR1 is DFQATT and CDR2 is SNEGSKA (reference sequence). V dropped 5 bases and J dropped 7 bases, with 12 bases sitting between them. CDR3 size: 11 residues. The CDR3 DNA reads TGCAGTGCTGAGAGAACTCAAGAGCAGTACTTC. It encodes CSAERTQEQYF.

The V gene is TRBV4-1, the J gene TRBJ1-5; D is unclear. The CDR3 is 15 residues long. The germline V gene encodes CDR1 MGHRA and CDR2 YSYEKL. The ends were cut back, 6 bases at V and 2 bases at J, with 14 bases in the middle. The DNA of the CDR3 is TGCGCCAGCAGTCTCGTGGCCGGGGGCAATCAGCCCCAGCATTTT. It specifies CASSLVAGGNQPQHF.

This chain connects TRBV2 to TRBJ2-2; no reliable D call. With 5 bases removed from V and 3 bases from J, the gap between germline ends came to 7 bases. The CDR3 is made up of 13 amino acids. Germline CDR1 and CDR2: SNHLY and FYNNEI. The CDR3 coding sequence is TGTGCCAGCAGTTATACAGACACCGGGGAGCTGTTTTTT. Its translation is CASSYTDTGELFF.

This clone occurred a few times. CDR3 in DNA: TGTGCCAGCAGCCAAGAGGCCAGGGCCACAGATACGCAGTATTTT. Translated, it gives CASSQEARATDTQYF. The rearrangement uses TRBV14 and TRBJ2-3, with a tentative D call TRBD1 (5 bases). The germline V and J ends were trimmed by 0 bases and 2 bases, with 9 bases remaining between them. CDR3 length: 15 residues. The V gene's germline CDR1 is SGHDN and CDR2 FVKESK.

The chain employs TRBV7-2 and TRBJ2-1, with no clear D. This CDR3 comprises 11 residues. CDR1 is SGHTA, CDR2 FQGNSA, per germline. The germline V and J ends were trimmed by 4 bases and 11 bases, with 9 bases remaining between them. The CDR3 nucleotides are TGTGCCAGCAGCTACCTAGAAAAGCAGTTCTTC. Translated: CASSYLEKQFF.

V gene TRBV7-2 combines with J gene TRBJ2-3, with D possibly matching TRBD2 (6 bases). The CDR3 covers 15 residues. Trimming took 3 bases from V and 0 from J, leaving 10 bases between them. CDR1 is SGHTA, CDR2 FQGNSA, per germline. CDR3 nucleotide sequence: TGTGCCAGCAGCTTTCCAGCGGGTAGCACAGATACGCAGTATTTT. Translation gives CASSFPAGSTDTQYF. The complete variable domain, with remaining parts taken from reference TRBV7-2 and TRBJ2-3, reads GAGVSQSPSNKVTEKGKDVELRCDPISGHTALYWYRQSLGQGLEFLIYFQGNSAPDKSGLPSDRFSAERTGGSVSTLTIQRTQQEDSAVYLCASSFPAGSTDTQYFGPGTRLTVL.